What follows describes a single TCR beta chain. Germline V gene sequence: CDR1 MDHEN, CDR2 SYDVKM. The CDR3 contains 13 residues. Unmatched junction bases numbered 11, after V lost 6 bases and J lost 15 bases. The data originate from a study of blood T cell repertoires in COVID-19. The wider study: Some COVID-19 samples were acute and others convalescent; all came from the United States, Italy and Spain. Nucleic acid was either cDNA or gDNA, and it came from T cells, B-cell-depleted T cells, or PBMCs.

Repertoires were generated with immunoSEQ multiplex PCR, while TCRdb's copy carries only in-frame clones and drops some. Counted here are under 300,000 clones, 80% to 90% occurring once; the ten biggest clones make up 9.4%. V gene TRBV28 combines with J gene TRBJ1-6; 7 nucleotides match TRBD1. Sequenced input: peripheral blood. The receptor was isolated from a woman in her 50s who had recovered from COVID-19. CDR3 DNA sequence: TGTGCCAGCAGCCCCCCCGGGACAGAGTACCTCCACTTT. It specifies CASSPPGTEYLHF. Together with reference TRBV28 and TRBJ1-6, the CDR3 gives the full variable domain: DVKVTQSSRYLVKRTGEKVFLECVQDMDHENMFWYRQDPGLGLRLIYFSYDVKMKEKGDIPEGYSVSREKKERFSLILESASTNQTSMYLCASSPPGTEYLHFGNGTRLTVT.